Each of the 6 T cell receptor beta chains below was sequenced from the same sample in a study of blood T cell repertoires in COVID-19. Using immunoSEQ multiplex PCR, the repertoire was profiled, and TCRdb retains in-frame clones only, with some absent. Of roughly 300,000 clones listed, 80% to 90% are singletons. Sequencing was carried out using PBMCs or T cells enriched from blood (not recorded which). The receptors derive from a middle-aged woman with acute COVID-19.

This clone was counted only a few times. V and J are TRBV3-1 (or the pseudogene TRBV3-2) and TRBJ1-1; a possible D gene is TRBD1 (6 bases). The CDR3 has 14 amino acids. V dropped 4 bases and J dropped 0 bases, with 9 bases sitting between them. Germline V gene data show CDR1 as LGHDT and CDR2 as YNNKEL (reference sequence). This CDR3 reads CASSPRQVNTEAFF. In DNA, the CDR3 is TGTGCCAGCAGCCCGCGACAGGTGAACACTGAAGCTTTCTTT.

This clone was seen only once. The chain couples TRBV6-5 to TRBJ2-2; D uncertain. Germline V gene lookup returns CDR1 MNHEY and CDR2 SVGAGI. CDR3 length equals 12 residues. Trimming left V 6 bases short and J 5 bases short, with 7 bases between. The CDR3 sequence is CASRRQTGELFF. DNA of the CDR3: TGTGCCAGCAGGCGGCAGACCGGGGAGCTGTTTTTT.

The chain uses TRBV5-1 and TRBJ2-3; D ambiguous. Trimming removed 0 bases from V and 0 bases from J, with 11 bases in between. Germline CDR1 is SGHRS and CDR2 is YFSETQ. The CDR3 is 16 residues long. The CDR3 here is CASSLGNAASTDTQYF. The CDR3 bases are TGCGCCAGCAGCTTGGGTAACGCGGCTAGCACAGATACGCAGTATTTT.

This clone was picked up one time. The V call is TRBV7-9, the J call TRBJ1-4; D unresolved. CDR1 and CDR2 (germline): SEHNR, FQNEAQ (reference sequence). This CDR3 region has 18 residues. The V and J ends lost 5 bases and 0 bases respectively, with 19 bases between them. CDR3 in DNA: TGTGCCAGCAGCCTACCAGGAGGGATGGGAGCAACTAATGAAAAACTGTTTTTT. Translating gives CASSLPGGMGATNEKLFF.

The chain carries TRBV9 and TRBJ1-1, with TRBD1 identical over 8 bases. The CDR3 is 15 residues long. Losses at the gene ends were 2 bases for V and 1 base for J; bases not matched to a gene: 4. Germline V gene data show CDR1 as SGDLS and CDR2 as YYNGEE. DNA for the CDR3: TGTGCCAGCAGCGTCTCTACAGGGGGGAACACTGAAGCTTTCTTT. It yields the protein CASSVSTGGNTEAFF.

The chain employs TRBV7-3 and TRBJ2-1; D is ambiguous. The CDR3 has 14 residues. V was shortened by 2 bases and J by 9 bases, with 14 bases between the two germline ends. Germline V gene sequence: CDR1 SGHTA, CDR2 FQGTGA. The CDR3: CASSLSQLLSEQFF. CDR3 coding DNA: TGTGCCAGCAGCTTATCCCAATTGTTGAGTGAGCAGTTCTTC. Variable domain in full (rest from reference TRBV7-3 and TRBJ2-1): GAGVSQTPSNKVTEKGKYVELRCDPISGHTALYWYRQSLGQGPEFLIYFQGTGAADDSGLPNDRFFAVRPEGSVSTLKIQRTERGDSAVYLCASSLSQLLSEQFFGPGTRLTVL.